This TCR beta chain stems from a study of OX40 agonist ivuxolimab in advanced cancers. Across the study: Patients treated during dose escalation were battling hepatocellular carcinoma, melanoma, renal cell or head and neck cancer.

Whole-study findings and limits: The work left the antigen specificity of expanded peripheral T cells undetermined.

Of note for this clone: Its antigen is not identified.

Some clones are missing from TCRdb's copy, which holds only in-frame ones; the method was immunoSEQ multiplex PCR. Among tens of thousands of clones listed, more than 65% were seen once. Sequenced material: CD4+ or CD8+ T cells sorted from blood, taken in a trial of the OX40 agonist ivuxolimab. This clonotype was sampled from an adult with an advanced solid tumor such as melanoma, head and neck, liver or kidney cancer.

CDR3 sequence reads: CASSEETGGNQPQHF. The CDR3 bases are TGTGCCAGCAGTGAGGAGACAGGGGGCAATCAGCCCCAGCATTTT. The chain carries TRBV2 and TRBJ1-5; 8 bases are shared with TRBD1. Germline trimming cut 3 bases from V and 2 bases from J; bases unmatched to any gene: 3. The CDR3 runs to 15 residues. Per the germline V gene, CDR1 is SNHLY and CDR2 is FYNNEI.